This is a list of T cell receptor beta chains from one sample in a study of T cells expressing NK-cell markers. Reanalyzing the 5' RACE reads, TCRdb keeps one entry per CDR3 protein, without DNA. The sample totals 500,000 to 700,000 distinct CDR3 sequences; its top ten clones hold approximately 3.5%. Sequenced input: blood T cells: a sorted CD56 or NKG2C T cell subset, CD4+ or CD8+ T cells, or bulk PBMC T cells (not recorded which). These TCRs come from a man younger than 35 in good health. Both conserved end residues are part of each CDR3. The order of the fields is V gene, J gene, CDR3 protein.

TRBV6-1,TRBJ2-2,CASNGGVKTGELFF
TRBV12-3/TRBV12-4,TRBJ2-2,CASSLSRRAGELFF
TRBV12-3/TRBV12-4,TRBJ2-1,CASRLTEYNEQFF
TRBV20-1,TRBJ1-1,CSARDRIGGAFF
TRBV30,TRBJ2-7,CAWSVGYSYEQYF
TRBV19,TRBJ2-1,CASAGGPSHYNEQFF
TRBV5-4,TRBJ2-5,CASSTRSFQETQYF
TRBV7-9,TRBJ2-1,CASSLALAGPSYNEQFF
TRBV5-1,TRBJ2-1,CASSLGAGSVGNEQFF
TRBV7-2,TRBJ1-1,CASTKSTGSTEAFF
TRBV5-1,TRBJ2-7,CASTLSREGNYEQYF
TRBV10-3,TRBJ2-1,CATGTTSTEQFF